This TCR beta chain is from a study of T cell changes during pregnancy in multiple sclerosis. V dropped 5 bases and J dropped 6; count of bases not matched to a gene: 6. The V gene's germline CDR1 is SQVTM and CDR2 ANQGSEA. There are 12 residues in the CDR3. TCRdb's copy holds only in-frame clones and misses some; the assay was immunoSEQ multiplex PCR. The table has approximately 100,000 clones, around 93% seen once. Sequences were derived from peripheral blood, sampled before pregnancy. The chain uses TRBV29-1 and TRBJ2-7; 8 bases are a match to TRBD2. The sequence was obtained from a female donor with multiple sclerosis, enrolled in a pregnancy study. CDR3 region: CSVPSGLGEQYF. CDR3 DNA: TGCAGCGTTCCGTCGGGACTAGGCGAGCAGTACTTC.